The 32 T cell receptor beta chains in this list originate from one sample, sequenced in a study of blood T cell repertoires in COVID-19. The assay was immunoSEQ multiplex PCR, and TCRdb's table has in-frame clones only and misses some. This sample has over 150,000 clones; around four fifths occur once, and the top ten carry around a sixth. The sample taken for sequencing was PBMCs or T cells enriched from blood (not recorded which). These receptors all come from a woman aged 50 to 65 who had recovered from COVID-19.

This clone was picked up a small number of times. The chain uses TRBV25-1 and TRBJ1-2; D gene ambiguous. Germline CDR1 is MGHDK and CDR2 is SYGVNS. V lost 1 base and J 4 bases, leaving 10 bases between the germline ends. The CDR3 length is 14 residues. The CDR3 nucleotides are TGTGCCAGCAGTGAATCCTTCGCCGGCTATGGCTACACCTTC. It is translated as CASSESFAGYGYTF.

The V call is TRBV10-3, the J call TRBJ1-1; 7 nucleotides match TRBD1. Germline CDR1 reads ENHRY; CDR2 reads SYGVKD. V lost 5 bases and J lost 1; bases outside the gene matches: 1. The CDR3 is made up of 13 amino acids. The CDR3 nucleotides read TGTGCCATCAGTAGGACAGGGAACACTGAAGCTTTCTTT. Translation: CAISRTGNTEAFF.

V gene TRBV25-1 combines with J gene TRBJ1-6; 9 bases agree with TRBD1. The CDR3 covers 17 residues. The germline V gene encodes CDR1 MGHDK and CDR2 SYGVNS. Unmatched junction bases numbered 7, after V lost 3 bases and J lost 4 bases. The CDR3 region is CASSDWGTGTYNSPLHF. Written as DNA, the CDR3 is TGTGCCAGCAGTGATTGGGGGACAGGGACTTATAATTCACCCCTCCACTTT.

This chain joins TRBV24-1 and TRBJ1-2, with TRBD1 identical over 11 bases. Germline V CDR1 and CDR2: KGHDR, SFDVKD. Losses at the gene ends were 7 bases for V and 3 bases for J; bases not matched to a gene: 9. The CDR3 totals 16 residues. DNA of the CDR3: TGTGCCACCAGCCCCCCACCGGGACAGGGGGACTATGGCTACACCTTC. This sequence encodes CATSPPPGQGDYGYTF.

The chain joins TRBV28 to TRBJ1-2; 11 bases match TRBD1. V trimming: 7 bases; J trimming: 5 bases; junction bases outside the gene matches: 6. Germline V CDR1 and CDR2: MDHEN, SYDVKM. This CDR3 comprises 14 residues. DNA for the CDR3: TGTGCCAGCACAACTGGACAGGGGGCATATGGCTACACCTTC. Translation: CASTTGQGAYGYTF.

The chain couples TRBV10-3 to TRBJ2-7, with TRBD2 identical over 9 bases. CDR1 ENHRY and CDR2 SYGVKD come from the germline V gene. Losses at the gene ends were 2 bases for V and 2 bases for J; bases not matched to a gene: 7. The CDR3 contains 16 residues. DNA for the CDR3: TGTGCCATCAGTGAGGGGAGAGGCGGGAGGGCCTACGAGCAGTACTTC. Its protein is CAISEGRGGRAYEQYF.

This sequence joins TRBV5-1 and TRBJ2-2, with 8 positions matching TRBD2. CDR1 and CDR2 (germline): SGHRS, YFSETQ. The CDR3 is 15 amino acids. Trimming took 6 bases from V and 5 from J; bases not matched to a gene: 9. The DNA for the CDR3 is TGCGCCAGCACCAATGGACTAGCTGGGACCGGGGAGCTGTTTTTT. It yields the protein CASTNGLAGTGELFF.

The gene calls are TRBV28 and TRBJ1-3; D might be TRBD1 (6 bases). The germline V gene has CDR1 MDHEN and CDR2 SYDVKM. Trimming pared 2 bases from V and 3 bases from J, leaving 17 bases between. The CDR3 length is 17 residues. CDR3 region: CASSLITGPLDGNTIYF. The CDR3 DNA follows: TGTGCCAGCAGTTTAATCACAGGGCCCCTAGATGGAAACACCATATATTTT.

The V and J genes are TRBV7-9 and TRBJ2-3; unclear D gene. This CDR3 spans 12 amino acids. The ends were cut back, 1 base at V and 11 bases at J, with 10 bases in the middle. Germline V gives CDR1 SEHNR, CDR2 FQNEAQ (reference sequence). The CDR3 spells CASSLVISWQYF. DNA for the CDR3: TGTGCCAGCAGCTTAGTTATATCTTGGCAGTATTTT. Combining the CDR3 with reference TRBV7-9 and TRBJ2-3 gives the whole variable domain DTGVSQNPRHKITKRGQNVTFRCDPISEHNRLYWYRQTLGQGPEFLTYFQNEAQLEKSRLLSDRFSAERPKGSFSTLEIQRTEQGDSAMYLCASSLVISWQYFGPGTRLTVL.

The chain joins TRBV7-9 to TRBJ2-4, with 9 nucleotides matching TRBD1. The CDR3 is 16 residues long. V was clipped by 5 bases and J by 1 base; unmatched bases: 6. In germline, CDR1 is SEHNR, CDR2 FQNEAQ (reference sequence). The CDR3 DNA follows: TGTGCCAGCAGCCCCACAGGGGGCCCCGCCAAAAACATTCAGTACTTC. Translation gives CASSPTGGPAKNIQYF.

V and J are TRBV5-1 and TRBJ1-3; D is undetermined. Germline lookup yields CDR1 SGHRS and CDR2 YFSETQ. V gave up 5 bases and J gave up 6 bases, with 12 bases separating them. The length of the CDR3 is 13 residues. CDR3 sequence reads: CASSTDAANTIYF. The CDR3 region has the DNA TGCGCCAGCAGTACTGATGCGGCAAACACCATATATTTT.

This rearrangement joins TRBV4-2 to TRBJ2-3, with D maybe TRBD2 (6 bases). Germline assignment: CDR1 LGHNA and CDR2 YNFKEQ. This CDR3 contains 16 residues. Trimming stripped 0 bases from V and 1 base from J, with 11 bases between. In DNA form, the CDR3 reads TGTGCCAGCAGCCAAGATTGGACGGGAGGCACAGATACGCAGTATTTT. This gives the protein CASSQDWTGGTDTQYF.

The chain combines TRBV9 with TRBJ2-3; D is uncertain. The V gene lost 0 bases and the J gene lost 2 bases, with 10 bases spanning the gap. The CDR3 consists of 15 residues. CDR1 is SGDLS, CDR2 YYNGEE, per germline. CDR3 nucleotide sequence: TGTGCCAGCAGCGTAGATGGATACTACACAGATACGCAGTATTTT. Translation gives CASSVDGYYTDTQYF. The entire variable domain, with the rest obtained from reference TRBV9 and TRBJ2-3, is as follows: DSGVTQTPKHLITATGQRVTLRCSPRSGDLSVYWYQQSLDQGLQFLIQYYNGEERAKGNILERFSAQQFPDLHSELNLSSLELGDSALYFCASSVDGYYTDTQYFGPGTRLTVL.

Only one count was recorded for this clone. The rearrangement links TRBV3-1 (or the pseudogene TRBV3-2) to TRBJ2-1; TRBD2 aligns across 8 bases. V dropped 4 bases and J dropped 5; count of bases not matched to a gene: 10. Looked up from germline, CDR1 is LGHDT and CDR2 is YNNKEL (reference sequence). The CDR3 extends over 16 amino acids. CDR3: CASSPRLARGHNEQFF. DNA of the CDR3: TGTGCCAGCAGCCCTCGACTAGCGAGAGGGCACAATGAGCAGTTCTTC.

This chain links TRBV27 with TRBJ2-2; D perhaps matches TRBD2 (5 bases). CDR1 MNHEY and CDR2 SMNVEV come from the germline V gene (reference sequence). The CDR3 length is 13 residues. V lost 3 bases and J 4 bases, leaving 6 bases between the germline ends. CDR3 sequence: CASSFEGTGELFF. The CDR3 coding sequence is TGTGCCAGCAGTTTCGAGGGCACCGGGGAGCTGTTTTTT.

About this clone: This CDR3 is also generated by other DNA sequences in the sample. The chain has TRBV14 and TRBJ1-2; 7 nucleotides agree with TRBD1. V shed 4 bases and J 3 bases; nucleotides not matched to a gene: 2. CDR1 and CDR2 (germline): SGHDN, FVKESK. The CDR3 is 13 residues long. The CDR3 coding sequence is TGTGCCAGCAGCCCCGACAGGGACTATGGCTACACCTTC. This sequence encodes CASSPDRDYGYTF.

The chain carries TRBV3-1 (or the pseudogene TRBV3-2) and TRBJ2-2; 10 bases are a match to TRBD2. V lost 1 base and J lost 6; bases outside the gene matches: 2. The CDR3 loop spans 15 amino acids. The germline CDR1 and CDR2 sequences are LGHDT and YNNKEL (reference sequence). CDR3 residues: CASSQAGTSAGELFF. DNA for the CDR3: TGTGCCAGCAGCCAAGCAGGGACTAGCGCCGGGGAGCTGTTTTTT.

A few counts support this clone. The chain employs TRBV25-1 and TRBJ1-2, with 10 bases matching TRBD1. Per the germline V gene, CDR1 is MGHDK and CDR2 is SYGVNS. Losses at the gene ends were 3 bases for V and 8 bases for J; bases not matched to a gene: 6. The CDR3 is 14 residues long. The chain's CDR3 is CASSDTGTGVGYTF. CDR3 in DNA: TGTGCCAGCAGTGATACCGGGACAGGGGTCGGCTACACCTTC.

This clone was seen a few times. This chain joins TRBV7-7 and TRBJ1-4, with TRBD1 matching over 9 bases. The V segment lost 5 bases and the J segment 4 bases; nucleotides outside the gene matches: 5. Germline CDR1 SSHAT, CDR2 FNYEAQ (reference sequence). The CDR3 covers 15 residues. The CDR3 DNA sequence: TGTGCCAGCAGCCCAGGGACAGGGAATAATGAAAAACTGTTTTTT. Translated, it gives CASSPGTGNNEKLFF.

The CDR3 is CASSYLRDTEAFF. Written as DNA, the CDR3 is TGTGCCAGCAGCTACCTGAGGGACACTGAAGCTTTCTTT. The chain recombines TRBV7-2 with TRBJ1-1; no reliable D call. With 4 bases removed from V and 3 bases from J, the gap between germline ends came to 9 bases. This CDR3 has 13 residues. From germline, CDR1 is SGHTA and CDR2 FQGNSA.

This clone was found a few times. CDR3 protein: CASSLSSWTGARHPHKNYGYTF. The CDR3 DNA follows: TGCGCCAGCAGCTTGAGTAGTTGGACAGGGGCCCGTCACCCTCATAAAAACTATGGCTACACCTTC. This chain joins TRBV5-1 and TRBJ1-2; 9 bases fit TRBD1. Germline values: CDR1 SGHRS, CDR2 YFSETQ. V gave up 1 base and J gave up 2 bases; unmatched junction bases: 24. The CDR3 consists of 22 residues. The variable domain in full, completed from reference TRBV5-1 and TRBJ1-2, reads KAGVTQTPRYLIKTRGQQVTLSCSPISGHRSVSWYQQTPGQGLQFLFEYFSETQRNKGNFPGRFSGRQFSNSRSEMNVSTLELGDSALYLCASSLSSWTGARHPHKNYGYTFGSGTRLTVV.

The CDR3 DNA reads TGTGCCAGCAGCCAGGGAAATCCTGGAAACACCATATATTTT. Translating gives CASSQGNPGNTIYF. This sequence joins TRBV7-3 and TRBJ1-3; a possible D gene is TRBD1 (5 bases). Germline V gene lookup returns CDR1 SGHTA and CDR2 FQGTGA. The germline V and J ends were trimmed by 5 bases and 2 bases, with 10 bases remaining between them. This CDR3 comprises 14 residues.

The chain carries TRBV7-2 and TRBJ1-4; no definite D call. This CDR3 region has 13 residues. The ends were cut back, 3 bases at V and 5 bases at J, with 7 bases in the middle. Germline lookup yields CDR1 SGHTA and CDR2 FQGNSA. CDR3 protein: CASSFGENEKLFF. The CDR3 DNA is TGTGCCAGCAGCTTCGGGGAGAATGAAAAACTGTTTTTT. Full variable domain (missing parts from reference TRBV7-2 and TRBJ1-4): GAGVSQSPSNKVTEKGKDVELRCDPISGHTALYWYRQSLGQGLEFLIYFQGNSAPDKSGLPSDRFSAERTGGSVSTLTIQRTQQEDSAVYLCASSFGENEKLFFGSGTQLSVL.

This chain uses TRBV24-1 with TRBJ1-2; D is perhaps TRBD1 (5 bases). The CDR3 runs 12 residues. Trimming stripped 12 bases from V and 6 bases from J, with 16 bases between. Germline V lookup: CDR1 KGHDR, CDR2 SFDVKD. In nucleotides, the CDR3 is TGTGCCGGAGACAGAGCCCTCCATGGCTACACCTTC. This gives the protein CAGDRALHGYTF.

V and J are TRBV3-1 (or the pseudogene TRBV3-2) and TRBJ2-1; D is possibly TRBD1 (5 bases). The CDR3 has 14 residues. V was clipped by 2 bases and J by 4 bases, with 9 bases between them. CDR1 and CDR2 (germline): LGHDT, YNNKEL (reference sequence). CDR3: CASSQRTSYNEQFF. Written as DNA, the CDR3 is TGTGCCAGCAGCCAAAGGACATCTTACAATGAGCAGTTCTTC.

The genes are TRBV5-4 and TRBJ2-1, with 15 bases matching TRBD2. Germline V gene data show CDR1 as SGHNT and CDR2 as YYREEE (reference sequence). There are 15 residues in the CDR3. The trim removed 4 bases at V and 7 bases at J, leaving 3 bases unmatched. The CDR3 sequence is CASSLGLAGGNEQFF. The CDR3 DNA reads TGTGCCAGCAGCCTCGGACTAGCGGGAGGGAATGAGCAGTTCTTC.

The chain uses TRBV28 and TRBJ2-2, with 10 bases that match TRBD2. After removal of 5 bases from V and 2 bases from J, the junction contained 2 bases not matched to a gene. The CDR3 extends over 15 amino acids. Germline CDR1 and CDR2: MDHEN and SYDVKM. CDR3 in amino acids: CASSGLAANTGELFF. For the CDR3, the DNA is TGTGCCAGCAGTGGACTAGCGGCTAACACCGGGGAGCTGTTTTTT. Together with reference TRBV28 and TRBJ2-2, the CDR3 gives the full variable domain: DVKVTQSSRYLVKRTGEKVFLECVQDMDHENMFWYRQDPGLGLRLIYFSYDVKMKEKGDIPEGYSVSREKKERFSLILESASTNQTSMYLCASSGLAANTGELFFGEGSRLTVL.

The CDR3 nucleotides are TGTGCCAGCAGCTGGACAGGGAGTCGAGAGCAGTACTTC. Its translation is CASSWTGSREQYF. This chain uses TRBV11-2 with TRBJ2-7, with 8 bases matching TRBD1. The CDR3 has 13 residues. Germline CDR1 SGHAT, CDR2 FQNNGV. With V trimmed by 4 bases and J by 7 bases, 6 bases remained unmatched.

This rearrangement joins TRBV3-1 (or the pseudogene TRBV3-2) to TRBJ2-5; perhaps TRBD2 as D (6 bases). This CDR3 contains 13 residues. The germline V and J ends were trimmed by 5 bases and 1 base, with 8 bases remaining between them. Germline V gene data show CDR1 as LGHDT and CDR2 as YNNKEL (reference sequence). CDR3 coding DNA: TGTGCCAGCAGCTGGACTACCCAAGAGACCCAGTACTTC. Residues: CASSWTTQETQYF.

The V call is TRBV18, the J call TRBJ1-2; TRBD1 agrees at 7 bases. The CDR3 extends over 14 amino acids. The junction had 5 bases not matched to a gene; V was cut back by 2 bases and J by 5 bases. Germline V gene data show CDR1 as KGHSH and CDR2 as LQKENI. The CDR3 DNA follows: TGTGCCAGCTCACCAAAGACAGGGAGTTATGGCTACACCTTC. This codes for CASSPKTGSYGYTF.

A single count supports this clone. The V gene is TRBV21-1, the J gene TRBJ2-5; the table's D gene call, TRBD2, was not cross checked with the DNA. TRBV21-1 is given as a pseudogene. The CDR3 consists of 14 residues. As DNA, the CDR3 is TGTGCCAGCAGCAGTGGGAGCGTGGGTGAGACCCAGTACTTC. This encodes CASSSGSVGETQYF.

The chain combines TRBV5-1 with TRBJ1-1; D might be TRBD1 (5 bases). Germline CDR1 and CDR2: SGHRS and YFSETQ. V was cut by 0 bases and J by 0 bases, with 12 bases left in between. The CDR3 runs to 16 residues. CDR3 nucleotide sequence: TGCGCCAGCAGCTTGGGCGGGGCGGCCATGAACACTGAAGCTTTCTTT. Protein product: CASSLGGAAMNTEAFF.